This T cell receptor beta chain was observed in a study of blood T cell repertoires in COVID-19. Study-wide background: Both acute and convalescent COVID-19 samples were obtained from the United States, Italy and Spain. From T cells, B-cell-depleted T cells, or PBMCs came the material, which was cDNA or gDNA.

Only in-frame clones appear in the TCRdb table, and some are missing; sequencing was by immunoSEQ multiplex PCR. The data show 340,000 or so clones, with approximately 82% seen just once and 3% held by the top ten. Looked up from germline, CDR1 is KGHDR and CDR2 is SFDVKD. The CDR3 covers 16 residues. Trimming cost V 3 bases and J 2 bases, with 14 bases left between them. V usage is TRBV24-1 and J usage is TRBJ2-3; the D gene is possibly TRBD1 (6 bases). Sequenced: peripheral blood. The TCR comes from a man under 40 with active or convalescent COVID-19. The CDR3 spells CATSDPGQGNTDTQYF. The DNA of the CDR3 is TGTGCCACCAGTGATCCGGGACAAGGGAACACAGATACGCAGTATTTT.